A selection of T cell receptor beta chains follows, all from one sample in a study of chemoradiotherapy in HPV16-positive cancers. The method was immunoSEQ multiplex PCR; TCRdb's version includes in-frame clones alone and lacks a portion of them. The sample comprises roughly 5,000 clones, around 85% of which are singletons, and roughly 9.1% rests with the top ten. The material sequenced was tumor tissue, taken from a patient who underwent chemoradiotherapy. Receptor source: a human donor with HPV-associated anogenital cancer. The CDR3 runs from the conserved cysteine through the conserved F or W. The order of the fields is CDR3 protein, V gene.

CDR3: CASRTGLGSGNTIYF
V: TRBV2

CDR3: CASSSGPTSTDTQYF
V: TRBV5-6

CDR3: CATNRVKREKLFF
V: TRBV6-6

CDR3: CASSSRMTGTTEAFF
V: TRBV6-5

CDR3: CASSMGQGITDTQYF
V: TRBV6-1

CDR3: CASSQGTGELFF
V: TRBV18

CDR3: CASNGRGGSTDTQYF
V: TRBV4-2

CDR3: CASSPGLALYNEQFF
V: TRBV7-9

CDR3: CASSLIGTGNEKLFF
V: TRBV27

CDR3: CASKSNTEAFF
V: TRBV9

CDR3: CASSQDYGRVNTEAFF
V: TRBV4-3

CDR3: CASRGSANYGYTF
V: TRBV7-8

CDR3: CASSRLSGAWAYGYTF
V: TRBV4-2

CDR3: CASSPYERNSPLHF
V: TRBV9

CDR3: CASSYSGRVTEAFF
V: TRBV6-5

CDR3: CASKVTGTSSYEQYF
V: TRBV6-1

CDR3: CASSQDPGPQGGYTF
V: TRBV4-3

CDR3: CASRDRMGQPQHF
V: TRBV19

CDR3: CASSIPGRGKEQYF
V: TRBV19

CDR3: CASSFLAGGLGDTQYF
V: TRBV5-6

CDR3: CASSLSTGGYTF
V: TRBV28

CDR3: CASSLTSKTDTQYF
V: TRBV7-2

CDR3: CATSRDTGTTAGVKPQHF
V: TRBV15

CDR3: CAISERGGEQYF
V: TRBV10-3

CDR3: CASSPVPPKPGELFF
V: TRBV5-1

CDR3: CASSPGHEEKLFF
V: TRBV25-1

CDR3: CASNRGTGQPQHF
V: TRBV6-6

CDR3: CASIHRGLGGGTEAFF
V: TRBV5-6

CDR3: CASSLMAGAETSYEQYF
V: TRBV4-2

CDR3: CASSLPIYNSPLHF
V: TRBV25-1

CDR3: CASAPGGLETGELFF
V: TRBV12-5

CDR3: CATSREGFNEQYF
V: TRBV15

CDR3: CASSEGLGAGANVLTF
V: TRBV10-1

CDR3: CASSASASSSYNEQFF
V: TRBV27

CDR3: CASSLSGTATDTQYF
V: TRBV13

CDR3: CSVEVQEAPLYGYTF
V: TRBV29-1

CDR3: CASSLAGGSEQYF
V: TRBV7-9